This T cell receptor (beta chain) is drawn from a study of blood T cells in healthy people across ages. The CDR3 runs 12 residues. Germline CDR1 and CDR2: SGHKS and YYEKEE (reference sequence). V was cut by 4 bases and J by 2 bases, with 7 bases left in between. A J-beta primer mix and a sample-barcoded 5' primer were used in a second PCR of about 6 to 12 cycles. Each CDR3 protein is one row after TCRdb ran MiXCR on the 5' RACE reads. The sample contains over 450,000 distinct CDR3 sequences, approximately 25% of which appear only once. The people who gave samples were healthy Caucasians from Russia, aged about 6 to 95. This clonotype appeared a few times. Its antigen is unidentified. Study observations and caveats: Diversity estimates drawn from one million T cells were deemed underestimates.

These records were also assigned to another study, of T cells of mothers and their children. From that paper: Per mother, over 9 million TCR beta CDR3 reads were obtained; per child, approximately 3.3 million.

This receptor was identified in a boy aged 10-17 years in good health. This chain connects TRBV5-5 to TRBJ2-7; D is unclear. Material: blood. The CDR3 DNA reads as TGTGCCAGCAGCCAGAACCCCTACGAGCAGTACTTC. Amino acid sequence: CASSQNPYEQYF. Complete variable domain (other parts from reference TRBV5-5 and TRBJ2-7): DAGVTQSPTHLIKTRGQQVTLRCSPISGHKSVSWYQQVLGQGPQFIFQYYEKEERGRGNFPDRFSARQFPNYSSELNVNALLLGDSALYLCASSQNPYEQYFGPGTRLTVT.